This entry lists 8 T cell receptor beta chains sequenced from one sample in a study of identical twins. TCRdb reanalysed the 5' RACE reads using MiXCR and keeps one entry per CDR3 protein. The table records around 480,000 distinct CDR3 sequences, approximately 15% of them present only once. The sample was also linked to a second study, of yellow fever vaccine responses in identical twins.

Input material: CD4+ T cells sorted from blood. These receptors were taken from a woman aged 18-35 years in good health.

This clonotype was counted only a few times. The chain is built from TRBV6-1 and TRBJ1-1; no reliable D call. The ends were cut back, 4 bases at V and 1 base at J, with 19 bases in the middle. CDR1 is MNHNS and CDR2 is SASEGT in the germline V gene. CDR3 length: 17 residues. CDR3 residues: CASSAKGGISQNTEAFF. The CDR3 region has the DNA TGTGCCAGCAGTGCCAAAGGCGGGATATCCCAGAACACTGAAGCTTTCTTT.

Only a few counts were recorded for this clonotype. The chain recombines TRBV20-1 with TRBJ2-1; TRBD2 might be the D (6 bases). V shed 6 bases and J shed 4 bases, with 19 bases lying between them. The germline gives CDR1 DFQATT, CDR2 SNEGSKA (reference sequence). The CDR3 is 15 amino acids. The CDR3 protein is CSAPQGGTVYNEQFF. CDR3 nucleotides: TGCAGTGCCCCCCAGGGCGGGACCGTATACAATGAGCAGTTCTTC.

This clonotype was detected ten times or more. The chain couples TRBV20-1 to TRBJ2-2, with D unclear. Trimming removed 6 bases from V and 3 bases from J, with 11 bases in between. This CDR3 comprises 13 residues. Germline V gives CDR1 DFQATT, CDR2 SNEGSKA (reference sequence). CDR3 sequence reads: CSAYKDHTGELFF. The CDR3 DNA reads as TGCAGTGCGTATAAGGACCACACCGGGGAGCTGTTTTTT.

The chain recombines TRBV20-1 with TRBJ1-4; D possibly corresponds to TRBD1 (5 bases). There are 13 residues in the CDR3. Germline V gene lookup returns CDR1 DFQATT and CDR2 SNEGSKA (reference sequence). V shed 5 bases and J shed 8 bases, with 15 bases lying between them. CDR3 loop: CSAPLGRGEKLFF. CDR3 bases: TGCAGTGCTCCTCTTGGTAGGGGCGAAAAACTGTTTTTT.

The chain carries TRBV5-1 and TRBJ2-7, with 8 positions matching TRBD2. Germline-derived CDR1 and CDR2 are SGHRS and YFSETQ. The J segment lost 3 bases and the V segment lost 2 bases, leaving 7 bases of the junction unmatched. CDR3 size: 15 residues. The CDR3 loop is CASSFGTSFSYEQYF. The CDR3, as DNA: TGCGCCAGCAGCTTCGGGACTAGTTTTAGCTACGAGCAGTACTTC.

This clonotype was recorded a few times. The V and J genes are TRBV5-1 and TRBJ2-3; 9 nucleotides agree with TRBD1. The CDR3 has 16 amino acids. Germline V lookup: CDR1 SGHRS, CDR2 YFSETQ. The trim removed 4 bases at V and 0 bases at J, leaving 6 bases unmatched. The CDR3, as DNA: TGCGCCAGCAGCCGACGACAGGGGGGGAGCACAGATACGCAGTATTTT. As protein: CASSRRQGGSTDTQYF.

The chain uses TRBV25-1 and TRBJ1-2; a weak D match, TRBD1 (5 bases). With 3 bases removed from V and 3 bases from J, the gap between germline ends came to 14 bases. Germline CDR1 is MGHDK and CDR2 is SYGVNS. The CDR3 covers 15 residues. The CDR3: CASSDRIGGYYGYTF. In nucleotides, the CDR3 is TGTGCCAGCAGTGATCGCATCGGGGGGTACTATGGCTACACCTTC.

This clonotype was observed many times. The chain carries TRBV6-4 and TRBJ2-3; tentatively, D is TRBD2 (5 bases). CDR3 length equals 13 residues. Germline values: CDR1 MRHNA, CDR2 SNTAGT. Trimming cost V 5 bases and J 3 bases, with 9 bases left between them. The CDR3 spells CASSPLGTDTQYF. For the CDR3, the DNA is TGTGCCAGCAGTCCACTAGGGACAGATACGCAGTATTTT.